These 26 T cell receptor beta chains originate from one sample sequenced in a study of cytomegalovirus exposure and HLA in healthy donors. PCR primers comprised 60 Vbeta and 13 Jbeta primers. Method: immunoSEQ multiplex PCR; TCRdb's copy keeps in-frame clones and lacks some. The sample consists of 200,000 or so clones, around 83% of them appearing once. Material for sequencing was PBMCs. The receptors stem from a woman in her fifties or sixties in good health and CMV-seropositive.

The CDR3 region has the DNA TGCGCCAGCAGCTCGCTCTCCCGGCTAGAGGTTAATTCACCCCTCCACTTT. This encodes CASSSLSRLEVNSPLHF. The V call is TRBV5-1, the J call TRBJ1-6; D is unresolved. Trimming shortened V by 3 bases and J by 6 bases, and 19 bases separated the two germline ends. This CDR3 region has 17 residues. The V gene's germline CDR1 is SGHRS and CDR2 YFSETQ.

This chain uses TRBV6-5 with TRBJ1-1, with D possibly TRBD1 on 6 matching bases. The CDR3 has 13 residues. V was trimmed by 10 bases and J by 1 base, leaving 13 bases between them. The germline CDR1 and CDR2 sequences are MNHEY and SVGAGI. CDR3 in DNA: TGTGCCACCGCCCAGGGGAGGAACACTGAAGCTTTCTTT. Translated, it gives CATAQGRNTEAFF.

This clone was observed a handful of times. The chain employs TRBV18 and TRBJ2-7, with D possibly TRBD2 on 6 matching bases. V shed 5 bases and J shed 5 bases, with 13 bases lying between them. Germline V gene lookup returns CDR1 KGHSH and CDR2 LQKENI. This CDR3 has 13 amino acids. The CDR3 here is CASSGMEGNEQYF. CDR3 DNA sequence: TGTGCCAGCTCAGGGATGGAGGGAAACGAGCAGTACTTC.

This chain uses TRBV30 with TRBJ2-1, with 7 bases identical to TRBD2. The CDR3 contains 15 residues. With V trimmed by 0 bases and J by 3 bases, 5 bases remained unmatched. CDR1 and CDR2 from the germline V gene are GTSNPN and SVGIG (reference sequence). The CDR3 DNA sequence: TGTGCCTGGAGTGTGAGGTTAGCGGGCTACAATGAGCAGTTCTTC. Translating gives CAWSVRLAGYNEQFF. The entire variable domain, with the rest obtained from reference TRBV30 and TRBJ2-1, is as follows: SQTIHQWPATLVQPVGSPLSLECTVEGTSNPNLYWYRQAAGRGLQLLFYSVGIGQISSEVPQNLSASRPQDRQFILSSKKLLLSDSGFYLCAWSVRLAGYNEQFFGPGTRLTVL.

The V and J genes are TRBV19 and TRBJ2-1; a possible D gene is TRBD2 (5 bases). Per the germline V gene, CDR1 is LNHDA and CDR2 is SQIVND (reference sequence). The CDR3 has 11 residues. Between the trimmed V and J ends, which lost 9 bases and 7 bases, there was a span of 10 bases. CDR3 residues: CARTRGNEQFF. The CDR3 DNA is TGTGCCAGAACACGGGGAAATGAGCAGTTCTTC.

The V gene is TRBV5-5, the J gene TRBJ2-7; 8 bases line up with TRBD2. The CDR3 is made up of 12 amino acids. The germline gives CDR1 SGHKS, CDR2 YYEKEE (reference sequence). V was pared by 8 bases and J by 4 bases, with 5 bases of the junction left unmatched. CDR3 residues: CARPSGGYEQYF. The CDR3 bases are TGTGCCAGGCCTTCGGGGGGGTACGAGCAGTACTTC.

DNA for the CDR3: TGTGCCAGCAGCCCCCTCTCCGGGGTCGCCGAGACCCAGTACTTC. Its protein is CASSPLSGVAETQYF. The J gene is TRBJ2-5, the V gene TRBV28; D might be TRBD2 (5 bases). The CDR3 extends over 15 amino acids. Trimming stripped 6 bases from V and 5 bases from J, with 19 bases between. Per germline, CDR1 MDHEN and CDR2 SYDVKM.

The chain employs TRBV19 and TRBJ1-4, with 7 bases matching TRBD1. Germline CDR1 LNHDA, CDR2 SQIVND (reference sequence). V shed 3 bases and J 7 bases; nucleotides not matched to a gene: 5. There are 14 residues in the CDR3. CDR3 in amino acids: CASSMGQLPEKLFF. CDR3 coding DNA: TGTGCCAGTAGTATGGGACAGCTACCTGAAAAACTGTTTTTT.

This chain uses TRBV19 with TRBJ2-1; 7 nucleotides align to TRBD2. Germline V gene sequence: CDR1 LNHDA, CDR2 SQIVND (reference sequence). With V trimmed by 0 bases and J by 6 bases, 5 bases remained unmatched. This CDR3 spans 15 amino acids. The CDR3 region has the DNA TGTGCCAGTAGTATAGACCCGGGAGGATTCAATGAGCAGTTCTTC. Protein: CASSIDPGGFNEQFF.

The chain recombines TRBV7-3 with TRBJ2-5, with TRBD2 matching over 8 bases. In germline, CDR1 is SGHTA, CDR2 FQGTGA. V lost 0 bases, J lost 4 bases, and 4 bases stayed unmatched. The CDR3 consists of 15 residues. CDR3 amino acids: CASSLTDGRGETQYF. CDR3 nucleotides: TGTGCCAGCAGCTTAACGGACGGGAGGGGAGAGACCCAGTACTTC.

The V and J genes are TRBV6-5 and TRBJ2-5; D remains ambiguous. Germline V gives CDR1 MNHEY, CDR2 SVGAGI. Trimming cost V 6 bases and J 4 bases, with 12 bases left between them. This CDR3 is 13 amino acids long. The CDR3 loop reads CASSLRFGETQYF. The CDR3 nucleotides are TGTGCCAGCAGCCTACGATTTGGAGAGACCCAGTACTTC.

Only a few counts were recorded for this clone. The CDR3 spells CASRPLRGSSGNTIYF. The CDR3 DNA sequence: TGCGCCAGCAGGCCATTGCGGGGGAGTTCTGGAAACACCATATATTTT. The chain links TRBV4-1 to TRBJ1-3; a weak D match, TRBD1 (5 bases). Trimming took off 6 bases at V and 1 base at J, with 16 bases between the two ends. The germline CDR1 and CDR2 sequences are MGHRA and YSYEKL. CDR3 length: 16 amino acids.

The V call is TRBV11-2, the J call TRBJ2-7; 7 nucleotides line up with TRBD1. The germline gives CDR1 SGHAT, CDR2 FQNNGV. Losses at the gene ends were 5 bases for V and 3 bases for J; bases not matched to a gene: 1. The CDR3 runs 12 residues. The CDR3: CASSRQGYEQYF. CDR3 coding DNA: TGTGCCAGCAGCCGACAGGGCTACGAGCAGTACTTC.

This clone was detected only once. The chain is built from TRBV11-2 and TRBJ2-7; D may be TRBD1 (5 bases). Germline loops: CDR1 SGHAT, CDR2 FQNNGV. V lost 4 bases to trimming and J lost 2 bases, with 12 bases between them. The CDR3 is 14 residues long. CDR3 nucleotide sequence: TGTGCCAGCAGCTCCAGGGTCCCGACCTACGAGCAGTACTTC. Its translation: CASSSRVPTYEQYF.

The chain uses TRBV7-2 and TRBJ2-6, with D possibly matching TRBD1 (6 bases). The CDR3 is made up of 18 amino acids. Germline CDR1 reads SGHTA; CDR2 reads FQGNSA. The V and J ends lost 5 bases and 0 bases respectively, with 17 bases between them. The CDR3 nucleotides are TGTGCCAGCAGCCCAATGGGGGCCGCCTTCTCTGGGGCCAACGTCCTGACTTTC. Residues: CASSPMGAAFSGANVLTF. Combining the CDR3 with reference TRBV7-2 and TRBJ2-6 gives the whole variable domain GAGVSQSPSNKVTEKGKDVELRCDPISGHTALYWYRQSLGQGLEFLIYFQGNSAPDKSGLPSDRFSAERTGGSVSTLTIQRTQQEDSAVYLCASSPMGAAFSGANVLTFGAGSRLTVL.

This clone was observed a handful of times. This chain's CDR3 is CASSQGGVSGNQPQHF. The CDR3 DNA is TGCGCCAGCAGCCAAGGAGGGGTCTCGGGCAATCAGCCCCAGCATTTT. J is TRBJ1-5 and V is TRBV5-1, with D perhaps TRBD1 (5 bases). The V end lost 4 bases, the J end lost 2 bases, and 16 bases lay between the germline ends. CDR3 length: 16 amino acids. In germline, CDR1 is SGHRS, CDR2 YFSETQ.

This clone has a handful of counts. At one of its ends the junction is not consistent with the germline gene, which may arise from a read error. The gene calls are TRBV28 and TRBJ1-4; D not resolved. Per germline, CDR1 MDHEN and CDR2 SYDVKM. The CDR3 is 15 amino acids. Here the CDR3 DNA reads TGTGCCAGCAGTTCCCCGGGTACAACCAATGAAAAACTGTTTTTT. Its translation is CASSSPGTTNEKLFF.

This rearrangement joins TRBV27 to TRBJ2-7, with D possibly matching TRBD2 (5 bases). CDR1 and CDR2 (germline): MNHEY, SMNVEV (reference sequence). V was shortened by 4 bases and J by 0 bases, with 7 bases between the two germline ends. The CDR3 is 13 residues long. The CDR3 region has the DNA TGTGCCAGCAGTTCGGGGAGCTCCTACGAGCAGTACTTC. This gives the protein CASSSGSSYEQYF.

V gene TRBV7-7 combines with J gene TRBJ2-5, with 14 bases aligning to TRBD2. CDR3 length equals 16 residues. Germline V lookup: CDR1 SSHAT, CDR2 FNYEAQ (reference sequence). The trim removed 5 bases at V and 2 bases at J, leaving 4 bases unmatched. The CDR3 is CASSPGLAGVQETQYF. The CDR3 DNA reads TGTGCCAGCAGCCCGGGACTAGCGGGAGTACAAGAGACCCAGTACTTC.

The chain employs TRBV5-1 and TRBJ2-7; D not resolved. V lost 1 base and J 2 bases, leaving 10 bases between the germline ends. Germline CDR1 SGHRS, CDR2 YFSETQ. This CDR3 has 14 amino acids. CDR3 region: CASSLQASTYEQYF. The CDR3 region has the DNA TGCGCCAGCAGCTTGCAGGCTTCAACCTACGAGCAGTACTTC.

This chain links TRBV18 with TRBJ2-7; D possibly corresponds to TRBD1 (5 bases). This CDR3 spans 17 amino acids. V gave up 2 bases and J gave up 0 bases, with 17 bases separating them. Looked up from germline, CDR1 is KGHSH and CDR2 is LQKENI. CDR3 coding DNA: TGTGCCAGCTCACCAAACGATGGTCTGGACATCTCCTACGAGCAGTACTTC. Its translation is CASSPNDGLDISYEQYF.

The chain joins TRBV19 to TRBJ2-7; D may be TRBD2 (6 bases). The CDR3 contains 13 residues. The germline V gene encodes CDR1 LNHDA and CDR2 SQIVND (reference sequence). V was shortened by 5 bases and J by 9 bases, with 17 bases between the two germline ends. CDR3 DNA sequence: TGTGCCAGTAGTGCGGGACCGCCTAAGAGGCAGTACTTC. Amino acids: CASSAGPPKRQYF. The whole variable domain, remainder taken from reference TRBV19 and TRBJ2-7, is DGGITQSPKYLFRKEGQNVTLSCEQNLNHDAMYWYRQDPGQGLRLIYYSQIVNDFQKGDIAEGYSVSREKKESFPLTVTSAQKNPTAFYLCASSAGPPKRQYFGPGTRLTVT.

This sequence joins TRBV10-3 and TRBJ2-7; 7 positions agree with TRBD1. Germline V gene sequence: CDR1 ENHRY, CDR2 SYGVKD. The CDR3 extends over 13 amino acids. V lost 3 bases to trimming and J lost 2 bases; unmatched junction nucleotides: 1. The CDR3 coding sequence is TGTGCCATCAGTGATGGGACAGCCTACGAGCAGTACTTC. This translates into CAISDGTAYEQYF.

V gene TRBV11-2 combines with J gene TRBJ1-2; D unclear. Germline assignment: CDR1 SGHAT and CDR2 FQNNGV. V lost 4 bases and J 7 bases, leaving 10 bases between the germline ends. The CDR3 contains 12 residues. The CDR3 here is CASSSRSGGYTF. The CDR3 bases are TGTGCCAGCAGCTCCAGGTCCGGTGGCTACACCTTC.

The chain couples TRBV19 to TRBJ1-1, with 10 bases aligning to TRBD1. This CDR3 comprises 15 residues. The trim removed 5 bases at V and 5 bases at J, leaving 8 bases unmatched. CDR1 LNHDA and CDR2 SQIVND come from the germline V gene (reference sequence). For the CDR3, the DNA is TGTGCCAGTAGTCCCCAGGGGGGACAGGGGACTGAAGCTTTCTTT. Its protein product is CASSPQGGQGTEAFF.

This sequence joins TRBV7-2 and TRBJ1-6, with D perhaps TRBD1 (5 bases). The V gene's germline CDR1 is SGHTA and CDR2 FQGNSA. With 2 bases removed from V and 7 bases from J, the gap between germline ends came to 12 bases. The CDR3 is made up of 15 amino acids. The CDR3, as DNA: TGTGCCAGCAGCTTACTGACAGCCTCAAATTCACCCCTCCACTTT. This codes for CASSLLTASNSPLHF.